The 26 T cell receptor beta chains below all came from one sample that was sequenced in a study of blood T cell repertoires in COVID-19. Produced via immunoSEQ multiplex PCR; TCRdb's table is partial and in-frame only. The table has 230,000 or so clones, approximately 90% seen once. Sequencing was carried out using PBMCs or T cells enriched from blood (not recorded which). The receptors derive from a woman between 35 and 50 years old with acute COVID-19.

The CDR3 DNA is TGTGCCAGTAGTATAACAGGGGGCTTGGGGGAGACCCAGTACTTC. Its translation is CASSITGGLGETQYF. This sequence joins TRBV19 and TRBJ2-5; 9 bases are a match to TRBD1. This CDR3 is built from 15 residues. J gave up 5 bases and V 2 bases, and 6 bases lay outside the gene matches. Germline CDR1 reads LNHDA; CDR2 reads SQIVND (reference sequence).

The rearrangement joins TRBV2 to TRBJ1-1; 7 nucleotides match TRBD1. Per germline, CDR1 SNHLY and CDR2 FYNNEI. With 2 bases clipped from V and 4 bases from J, the junction kept 7 bases outside the gene matches. The CDR3 extends over 15 amino acids. CDR3 DNA: TGTGCCAGCAGTGAACAGGGGGGCCAATTCACTGAAGCTTTCTTT. Amino acids: CASSEQGGQFTEAFF.

This chain joins TRBV5-1 and TRBJ2-5, with a tentative D call TRBD1 (6 bases). Trimming left V 1 base short and J 4 bases short, with 17 bases between. This CDR3 contains 16 residues. Germline CDR1 and CDR2: SGHRS and YFSETQ. CDR3 sequence: CASSLLPQGSGETQYF. CDR3 nucleotide sequence: TGCGCCAGCAGCTTGTTACCACAGGGAAGCGGAGAGACCCAGTACTTC.

The genes are TRBV19 and TRBJ1-1; D is unresolved. V was pared by 1 base and J by 10 bases, with 16 bases between. Germline V CDR1 and CDR2: LNHDA, SQIVND (reference sequence). This CDR3 has 14 amino acids. The CDR3 loop is CASSIVSGEMGAFF. The CDR3 nucleotides read TGTGCCAGTAGTATAGTGTCAGGCGAAATGGGAGCTTTCTTT.

This chain joins TRBV12-5 and TRBJ1-1; 7 bases are shared with TRBD1. This CDR3 comprises 12 residues. Germline V gene data show CDR1 as LGHNT and CDR2 as FRNRAP. Trimming at V came to 6 bases and at J to 11 bases, leaving 9 bases not matched to a gene. The CDR3 nucleotides are TGTGCTAGTGGGTCGGATTCAGGGGGGGCTTTCTTT. It yields the protein CASGSDSGGAFF.

The chain has TRBV6-5 and TRBJ1-1; D is undetermined. The CDR3 is made up of 15 amino acids. Trimming removed 5 bases at V and 0 bases at J, with 13 bases between. Looked up from germline, CDR1 is MNHEY and CDR2 is SVGAGI. CDR3 nucleotides: TGTGCCAGCAGTCACCAACCGCAGGTGAACACTGAAGCTTTCTTT. It codes for CASSHQPQVNTEAFF.

The chain carries TRBV18 and TRBJ2-1; TRBD2 matches 8 bases. The CDR3 is made up of 16 amino acids. The V gene's germline CDR1 is KGHSH and CDR2 LQKENI. Trimming cost V 0 bases and J 3 bases; bases outside gene matches: 4. This chain's CDR3 is CASSPPTSVNYNEQFF. CDR3 DNA sequence: TGTGCCAGCTCACCACCGACTAGCGTGAACTACAATGAGCAGTTCTTC.

This CDR3 reads CAISETGAEAFF. CDR3 coding DNA: TGTGCCATCAGTGAAACAGGGGCTGAAGCTTTCTTT. The V call is TRBV10-3, the J call TRBJ1-1; 7 nucleotides line up with TRBD1. Trimming took 3 bases from V and 6 from J; bases not matched to a gene: 1. Germline CDR1 reads ENHRY; CDR2 reads SYGVKD. The CDR3 is 12 amino acids.

The chain combines TRBV5-1 with TRBJ2-1, with TRBD1 matching 9 bases. V lost 4 bases, J lost 3 bases, and 5 bases stayed unmatched. CDR1 SGHRS and CDR2 YFSETQ come from the germline V gene. This CDR3 comprises 15 residues. CDR3 in amino acids: CASSTQGQGYNEQFF. The CDR3 coding sequence is TGCGCCAGCAGCACCCAGGGACAGGGCTACAATGAGCAGTTCTTC.

The chain uses TRBV6-5 and TRBJ1-6, with TRBD1 as a possible D gene (5 bases). The CDR3 length is 16 residues. Germline CDR1 MNHEY, CDR2 SVGAGI. V lost 0 bases and J 11 bases, leaving 17 bases between the germline ends. The CDR3 nucleotides are TGTGCCAGCAGTTACTCGACGGCAGGGATGGGTACACCCCTCCACTTT. Amino acids: CASSYSTAGMGTPLHF.

The chain couples TRBV19 to TRBJ2-1; 9 positions agree with TRBD1. The CDR3 covers 14 residues. The ends lost 10 bases at V and 7 bases at J; junction bases unmatched: 11. The germline V gene encodes CDR1 LNHDA and CDR2 SQIVND (reference sequence). The CDR3 sequence is CATLDRDRENEQFF. The CDR3 DNA sequence: TGTGCCACCTTAGACCGGGACAGGGAAAATGAGCAGTTCTTC. Full variable domain (remainder filled in from reference TRBV19 and TRBJ2-1): DGGITQSPKYLFRKEGQNVTLSCEQNLNHDAMYWYRQDPGQGLRLIYYSQIVNDFQKGDIAEGYSVSREKKESFPLTVTSAQKNPTAFYLCATLDRDRENEQFFGPGTRLTVL.

The chain uses TRBV5-1 and TRBJ1-1; weak D call: TRBD1 (6 bases). This CDR3 is built from 18 residues. In germline, CDR1 is SGHRS, CDR2 YFSETQ. The germline V and J ends were trimmed by 4 bases and 1 base, with 23 bases remaining between them. The CDR3 bases are TGCGCCAGCAGCCCCATTCTCACAGGGAGTCCTGGGAACACTGAAGCTTTCTTT. It encodes CASSPILTGSPGNTEAFF.

J is TRBJ1-6 and V is TRBV6-1; 7 bases agree with TRBD1. Germline values: CDR1 MNHNS, CDR2 SASEGT. Losses at the gene ends were 3 bases for V and 6 bases for J; bases not matched to a gene: 5. This CDR3 contains 15 residues. The CDR3 loop is CASSEPRGLNSPLHF. CDR3 bases: TGTGCCAGCAGTGAGCCAAGGGGGCTTAATTCACCCCTCCACTTT.

This clone appeared once. The J gene is TRBJ1-4, the V gene TRBV24-1, with 7 bases that match TRBD1. Germline CDR1 KGHDR, CDR2 SFDVKD. J lost 11 bases, V lost 4 bases, and 6 bases had no gene match. The CDR3 is made up of 13 amino acids. This CDR3 is CATSDRQGGKLFF. CDR3 in DNA: TGTGCCACCAGTGACCGACAGGGCGGGAAACTGTTTTTT.

J is TRBJ1-2 and V is TRBV10-2; D is unresolved. Deletions cut 2 bases from V and 2 bases from J, with 15 bases between. Germline CDR1 WSHSY, CDR2 SAAADI. The CDR3 is 16 residues long. CDR3 residues: CASSEARHHENYGYTF. CDR3 nucleotide sequence: TGCGCCAGCAGTGAGGCCCGACACCACGAAAACTATGGCTACACCTTC.

The chain joins TRBV9 to TRBJ2-2, with TRBD2 identical over 8 bases. CDR1 and CDR2 (germline): SGDLS, YYNGEE. The CDR3 spans 18 residues. Unmatched junction bases numbered 7, after V lost 0 bases and J lost 0 bases. CDR3: CASSVGAGGTANTGELFF. The DNA for the CDR3 is TGTGCCAGCAGCGTAGGGGCGGGGGGCACCGCGAACACCGGGGAGCTGTTTTTT. Complete variable domain (other parts from reference TRBV9 and TRBJ2-2): DSGVTQTPKHLITATGQRVTLRCSPRSGDLSVYWYQQSLDQGLQFLIQYYNGEERAKGNILERFSAQQFPDLHSELNLSSLELGDSALYFCASSVGAGGTANTGELFFGEGSRLTVL.

The CDR3 DNA sequence: TGTGCCAGCTCACCCCGGACTAGCGGGGCCACCTACGAGCAGTACTTC. Translation: CASSPRTSGATYEQYF. This rearrangement joins TRBV18 to TRBJ2-7; 12 bases align to TRBD2. CDR3 length: 16 residues. The J segment lost 2 bases and the V segment lost 3 bases, leaving 5 bases of the junction unmatched. Germline lookup yields CDR1 KGHSH and CDR2 LQKENI.

This chain links TRBV7-2 with TRBJ1-1; maybe TRBD1 (6 bases). Germline CDR1 reads SGHTA; CDR2 reads FQGNSA. The CDR3 consists of 17 residues. V lost 1 base, J lost 0 bases, and 15 bases lay in between. The CDR3 DNA is TGTGCCAGCAGCTTAGGGGTCAGGGGAGCCCTGAACACTGAAGCTTTCTTT. It encodes CASSLGVRGALNTEAFF.

The CDR3 DNA is TGTGCCATCAGCTCGAACACTGAAGCTTTCTTT. This sequence encodes CAISSNTEAFF. The gene calls are TRBV10-3 and TRBJ1-1; no clear D. Trimming took off 6 bases at V and 1 base at J, with 3 bases between the two ends. The CDR3 has 11 residues. Germline V CDR1 and CDR2: ENHRY, SYGVKD.

This sequence joins TRBV29-1 and TRBJ2-1; no clear D gene. V was clipped by 3 bases and J by 4 bases, with 7 bases between them. The CDR3 extends over 12 amino acids. CDR1 and CDR2 (germline): SQVTM, ANQGSEA. The CDR3, as DNA: TGCAGCGTTGATTCCGGGTACAATGAGCAGTTCTTC. This translates into CSVDSGYNEQFF.

The J gene is TRBJ1-1, the V gene TRBV5-5, with D possibly matching TRBD1 (6 bases). This CDR3 spans 14 amino acids. The V gene lost 2 bases and the J gene lost 1 base, with 9 bases spanning the gap. Germline values: CDR1 SGHKS, CDR2 YYEKEE (reference sequence). The CDR3: CASSFTGKNTEAFF. CDR3 DNA sequence: TGTGCCAGCAGCTTTACAGGGAAGAACACTGAAGCTTTCTTT.

The chain's CDR3 is CASTLITGPNQPQHF. The CDR3 DNA reads TGTGCCAGCACCCTAATTACAGGCCCTAATCAGCCCCAGCATTTT. The chain carries TRBV21-1 and TRBJ1-5; the table's D call, TRBD1, has no DNA check behind it. TRBV21-1 is marked as a pseudogene. The CDR3 runs to 15 residues.

This rearrangement joins TRBV7-3 to TRBJ1-1; D unclear. V gave up 5 bases and J gave up 0 bases, with 7 bases separating them. The CDR3 is 13 residues long. The germline CDR1 and CDR2 sequences are SGHTA and FQGTGA. CDR3 nucleotides: TGTGCCAGCAGCATTACAGTGAACACTGAAGCTTTCTTT. As protein: CASSITVNTEAFF.

CDR3 amino acids: CASSPYRGGARNEQFF. DNA of the CDR3: TGTGCCAGCAGCCCGTATCGCGGGGGGGCCCGGAATGAGCAGTTCTTC. This chain joins TRBV7-8 and TRBJ2-1; TRBD2 matches at 9 bases. Per germline, CDR1 SGHVS and CDR2 FQNEAQ. V shed 5 bases and J 7 bases; nucleotides not matched to a gene: 12. CDR3 length: 16 residues. Complete variable domain (other parts from reference TRBV7-8 and TRBJ2-1): GAGVSQSPRYKVAKRGQDVALRCDPISGHVSLFWYQQALGQGPEFLTYFQNEAQLDKSGLPSDRFFAERPEGSVSTLKIQRTQQEDSAVYLCASSPYRGGARNEQFFGPGTRLTVL.

The chain's CDR3 is CASSGMTVMLGYTF. CDR3 in DNA: TGTGCCAGCAGCGGGATGACAGTGATGTTAGGCTACACCTTC. The chain carries TRBV5-6 and TRBJ1-2; possibly TRBD1 for D (5 bases). This CDR3 is 14 amino acids long. Trimming stripped 4 bases from V and 8 bases from J, with 18 bases between. Germline V CDR1 and CDR2: SGHDT, YYEEEE.

The rearrangement uses TRBV28 and TRBJ1-2; D gene uncertain. Germline V gene data show CDR1 as MDHEN and CDR2 as SYDVKM. V was clipped by 7 bases and J by 0 bases, with 9 bases between them. This CDR3 comprises 13 residues. The CDR3 coding sequence is TGTGCCAGCATCGAGGCCGCTAACTATGGCTACACCTTC. Translation: CASIEAANYGYTF.